Following are 9 T cell receptor beta chains from one sample sequenced in a study of T cell responses to AZD1222 COVID-19 vaccine (dated by TCRdb to about 2021). The method was the immunoSEQ multiplex PCR assay. TCRdb holds this immuneACCESS table with in-frame rearrangements only. Some clones are missing; in checked studies, unresolved V genes explain under half, and the rest has no known cause. The sample data list roughly 100,000 clones, and 91% of these were observed just once. The top ten clonotypes cover roughly 44% of the sample. The time point label here, explained by the study, means: baseline before first vaccination. This specimen consisted of peripheral blood, obtained on day 0 of AZD1222 vaccination. The receptor set was obtained from an adult in good health.

The chain links TRBV7-2 to TRBJ2-7; D call uncertain. The ends were cut back, 3 bases at V and 5 bases at J, with 11 bases in the middle. Germline lookup yields CDR1 SGHTA and CDR2 FQGNSA. This CDR3 comprises 13 residues. In DNA, the CDR3 is TGTGCCAGCAGCTTTGCTTTAACGGACGAGCAGTACTTC. Translated: CASSFALTDEQYF.

V and J are TRBV28 and TRBJ1-3; 9 nucleotides align to TRBD1. The ends lost 10 bases at V and 7 bases at J; junction bases unmatched: 8. The CDR3 sequence is 13 residues long. The germline V gene has CDR1 MDHEN and CDR2 SYDVKM. Written as DNA, the CDR3 is TGTGCCACCGAGGGACAGGGTGCTAACACCATATATTTT. This translates into CATEGQGANTIYF. Full variable domain (missing parts from reference TRBV28 and TRBJ1-3): DVKVTQSSRYLVKRTGEKVFLECVQDMDHENMFWYRQDPGLGLRLIYFSYDVKMKEKGDIPEGYSVSREKKERFSLILESASTNQTSMYLCATEGQGANTIYFGEGSWLTVV.

The chain employs TRBV7-9 and TRBJ2-1, with D maybe TRBD2 (5 bases). The V and J ends lost 5 bases and 12 bases respectively, with 20 bases between them. Germline CDR1 and CDR2: SEHNR and FQNEAQ (reference sequence). There are 14 residues in the CDR3. In DNA, the CDR3 is TGTGCCAGCAGCCCCCTCAGGACTCTAGGTAGGCAGTTCTTC. It is translated as CASSPLRTLGRQFF.

The rearrangement uses TRBV20-1 and TRBJ2-7; 12 positions agree with TRBD2. The germline gives CDR1 DFQATT, CDR2 SNEGSKA (reference sequence). The V and J ends lost 3 bases and 6 bases, in that order; junction bases with no gene match: 9. The CDR3 spans 15 residues. In nucleotides, the CDR3 is TGCAGTGCTAGTCGGGGGACTAGCGGGTTGATCGAGCAGTACTTC. Amino acids: CSASRGTSGLIEQYF.

This chain links TRBV27 with TRBJ2-6; D is perhaps TRBD1 or TRBD2 (5 bases each). Trimming shortened V by 6 bases and J by 1 base, and 22 bases separated the two germline ends. The germline CDR1 and CDR2 sequences are MNHEY and SMNVEV (reference sequence). The CDR3 contains 19 residues. CDR3 in amino acids: CASSSPLRVGRSGANVLTF. DNA of the CDR3: TGTGCCAGCAGCTCCCCACTACGGGTGGGACGGTCTGGGGCCAACGTCCTGACTTTC.

This clone has just one count. The J gene is TRBJ1-6, the V gene TRBV6-4; D is uncertain. Germline loops: CDR1 MRHNA, CDR2 SNTAGT. The CDR3 consists of 15 residues. The V end lost 3 bases, the J end lost 0 bases, and 6 bases lay between the germline ends. In nucleotides, the CDR3 is TGTGCCAGCAGTGAACAGAGCTCCTATAATTCACCCCTCCACTTT. Its translation: CASSEQSSYNSPLHF.

The chain joins TRBV19 to TRBJ2-1; D gene ambiguous. V dropped 0 bases and J dropped 6 bases, with 6 bases sitting between them. CDR3 length: 13 residues. In germline, CDR1 is LNHDA, CDR2 SQIVND (reference sequence). For the CDR3, the DNA is TGTGCCAGTAGTATAGATAAGCGCAATGAGCAGTTCTTC. Encoded protein: CASSIDKRNEQFF.

This sequence joins TRBV5-4 and TRBJ2-7; D may be TRBD1 or TRBD2 (8 bases each). This CDR3 is built from 19 residues. V was clipped by 6 bases and J by 3 bases, with 31 bases between them. The germline gives CDR1 SGHNT, CDR2 YYREEE (reference sequence). The CDR3: CASTPSRQGSPGGSYEQYF. The CDR3 DNA is TGTGCCAGCACCCCCTCAAGACAGGGGTCCCCGGGAGGGAGCTACGAGCAGTACTTC.

This chain links TRBV4-3 with TRBJ2-3; tentative D call: TRBD1 (6 bases). V lost 4 bases, J lost 4 bases, and 12 bases lay in between. The CDR3 is 14 residues long. Germline-derived CDR1 and CDR2 are LGHNA and YSLEER. CDR3 DNA sequence: TGCGCCAGCAGCCCGAGACAGGTCTCAGATACGCAGTATTTT. As protein: CASSPRQVSDTQYF.